Listed below are T cell receptor beta chains from one sample, sequenced in a study of neoadjuvant anti-PD-1 for oral cavity cancer. The method was immunoSEQ multiplex PCR; TCRdb's version includes in-frame clones alone and lacks a portion of them. Here the sample spans more than 11,000 clones, roughly 71% being singletons. The sample here was PBMCs, taken after nivolumab (anti-PD-1) treatment. The receptors stem from a person between 40 and 79 years old with oral cavity squamous cell carcinoma. Both conserved end residues are part of each CDR3. A D gene is named only where the DNA matches it firmly. Clone sizes are given selectively: once, few, many, or a class where the clone is expanded.

j_gene	v_gene	abundance	d_gene	CDR3aa	CDR3nt
TRBJ2-2	TRBV11-3	.	TRBD1	CASSDRVNTGELFF	TGTGCCAGCAGTGACAGGGTTAACACCGGGGAGCTGTTTTTT
TRBJ2-7	TRBV27	few	.	CASSERGARTYEQYF	TGTGCCAGCAGTGAAAGGGGTGCCCGAACCTACGAGCAGTACTTC
TRBJ2-3	TRBV7-3	.	TRBD2	CASSPYGLADTQYF	TGTGCCAGCAGCCCCTATGGACTAGCAGATACGCAGTATTTT
TRBJ2-3	TRBV10-3	.	TRBD2	CAIGEAGAGDTQYF	TGTGCCATCGGGGAAGCGGGAGCTGGCGATACGCAGTATTTT
TRBJ1-5	TRBV19	.	TRBD1	CASSIFGQVYSNQPQHF	TGTGCCAGTAGTATTTTTGGACAGGTCTATAGCAATCAGCCCCAGCATTTT
TRBJ1-1	TRBV9	few	.	CASSVGLGSNTEAFF	TGTGCCAGCAGCGTAGGTTTAGGGTCGAACACTGAAGCTTTCTTT
TRBJ2-5	TRBV20-1	few	.	CSAYRVETQYF	TGCAGTGCTTACAGGGTGGAGACCCAGTACTTC
TRBJ1-5	TRBV5-1	.	.	CASSLDGSNQPQHF	TGCGCCAGCAGCTTGGATGGCAGCAATCAGCCCCAGCATTTT
TRBJ2-1	TRBV7-8	.	.	CASSPQLGQFF	TGTGCCAGCAGCCCCCAGTTGGGGCAGTTCTTC
TRBJ2-7	TRBV6-6	few	TRBD1	CASSYGDSYEQYF	TGTGCCAGCAGTTACGGGGACAGCTACGAGCAGTACTTC
TRBJ1-3	TRBV7-9	.	.	CASSRIRRSGNTIYF	TGTGCCAGCAGCCGCATCCGACGGTCTGGAAACACCATATATTTT
TRBJ2-5	TRBV6-1	.	.	CASSEIRQETQYF	TGTGCCAGCAGTGAGATTCGCCAAGAGACCCAGTACTTC
TRBJ2-5	TRBV2	few	TRBD2	CASSVLAGKETQYF	TGTGCCAGCAGTGTACTAGCGGGTAAAGAGACCCAGTACTTC
TRBJ1-1	TRBV4-2	.	.	CASSQDPLEGIGVTEAFF	TGTGCCAGCAGCCAAGATCCCCTGGAGGGAATTGGAGTTACTGAAGCTTTCTTT
TRBJ2-5	TRBV5-1	.	.	CASSLEVVTQYF	TGCGCCAGCAGCTTGGAGGTTGTGACCCAGTACTTC
TRBJ2-1	TRBV7-3	few	TRBD1	CASSKDRVSQSNEQFF	TGTGCCAGCAGCAAAGACAGGGTTTCCCAATCCAATGAGCAGTTCTTC
TRBJ1-2	TRBV5-1	few	TRBD1	CASSQDRDGDGYTF	TGCGCCAGCAGCCAGGACAGGGACGGCGACGGCTACACCTTC
TRBJ2-1	TRBV11-2	.	.	CASSALQGKGEQFF	TGTGCCAGCAGCGCCTTACAGGGAAAGGGTGAGCAGTTCTTC
TRBJ2-7	TRBV10-3	.	.	CATQITATYEQYF	TGTGCCACCCAGATAACAGCTACATACGAGCAGTACTTC
TRBJ2-5	TRBV6-6	.	.	CASSHTKGFGETQYF	TGTGCCAGCAGCCACACTAAGGGGTTTGGAGAGACCCAGTACTTC
TRBJ2-5	TRBV9	.	.	CASSPWGGPPETQYF	TGTGCCAGCAGCCCCTGGGGGGGCCCACCGGAGACCCAGTACTTC
TRBJ2-2	TRBV11-2	.	.	CASSPGWTGDTGELFF	TGTGCCAGCAGCCCCGGATGGACTGGAGACACCGGGGAGCTGTTTTTT
TRBJ1-2	TRBV9	.	TRBD1	CASSPGQGSYGYTF	TGTGCCAGCAGCCCGGGACAGGGGAGCTATGGCTACACCTTC
TRBJ1-1	TRBV2	.	.	CASRTGTANMNTEAFF	TGTGCCAGCAGGACCGGGACGGCAAACATGAACACTGAAGCTTTCTTT
TRBJ2-2	TRBV19	.	.	CASSDRLGTGELFF	TGTGCCAGTAGTGACAGATTGGGGACCGGGGAGCTGTTTTTT
TRBJ2-6	TRBV5-1	.	.	CASSPAGVSGANVLTF	TGCGCCAGCAGTCCGGCAGGAGTCTCTGGGGCCAACGTCCTGACTTTC
TRBJ1-1	TRBV10-2	.	TRBD1	CASKIQGTTEAFF	TGCGCCAGCAAAATACAGGGGACCACTGAAGCTTTCTTT
TRBJ2-2	TRBV6-6	.	.	CAGGASNTGELFF	TGTGCCGGCGGGGCGTCGAACACCGGGGAGCTGTTTTTT
TRBJ1-3	TRBV5-5	.	TRBD1	CASSYRGDPGNTIYF	TGTGCCAGCAGCTACAGGGGGGACCCTGGAAACACCATATATTTT
TRBJ1-1	TRBV5-4	.	.	CASSLAKGLYMNTEAFF	TGTGCCAGCAGCTTGGCCAAAGGGCTGTATATGAACACTGAAGCTTTCTTT
TRBJ1-1	TRBV7-9	few	TRBD1	CASSLARTGGREAFF	TGTGCCAGCAGCTTAGCACGGACAGGGGGCCGGGAAGCTTTCTTT
TRBJ2-6	TRBV30	.	.	CAWEPGPSSGANVLTF	TGTGCCTGGGAACCGGGACCGAGCTCTGGGGCCAACGTCCTGACTTTC
TRBJ1-2	TRBV11-2	.	TRBD1	CASSSGGGLANYGYTF	TGTGCCAGCAGCTCAGGGGGGGGATTAGCTAACTATGGCTACACCTTC
TRBJ1-2	TRBV28	few	.	CASSLVGGRYGYTF	TGTGCCAGCAGTTTGGTGGGGGGACGGTATGGCTACACCTTC
TRBJ1-4	TRBV5-1	.	.	CASSLVGNEKLFF	TGCGCCAGCAGCTTGGTAGGGAATGAAAAACTGTTTTTT
TRBJ1-6	TRBV11-2	few	.	CASSLASNSPLHF	TGTGCCAGCAGCTTAGCAAGCAATTCACCCCTCCACTTT
TRBJ2-3	TRBV10-1	.	.	CAGPTGTDTQYF	TGCGCCGGACCGACGGGCACAGATACGCAGTATTTT
TRBJ1-2	TRBV19	.	.	CASSPGLEDGYTF	TGTGCCAGTAGTCCGGGCCTCGAGGATGGCTACACCTTC
TRBJ1-2	TRBV21-1	.	.	CASSEAYRANYGYTF	TGTGCCAGCAGCGAGGCGTACCGAGCTAACTATGGCTACACCTTC
TRBJ2-7	TRBV5-1	.	TRBD1	CASSSRYRGQTYEQYF	TGCGCCAGCAGCTCAAGATACAGGGGGCAGACCTACGAGCAGTACTTC
TRBJ2-2	TRBV27	once	.	CASSLSGTGELFF	TGTGCCAGCAGTTTATCGGGCACCGGGGAGCTGTTTTTT
TRBJ1-2	TRBV27	.	TRBD1	CASSLSFRDSEFYGYTF	TGTGCCAGCAGTTTAAGCTTCCGGGACAGTGAATTTTATGGCTACACCTTC
TRBJ2-7	TRBV11-2	.	.	CASSHPGKPYEQYF	TGTGCCAGCAGCCATCCTGGGAAGCCCTACGAGCAGTACTTC
TRBJ1-6	TRBV6-5	.	.	CASSYGFTKNSPLHF	TGTGCCAGCAGTTACGGGTTTACCAAAAATTCACCCCTCCACTTT
TRBJ1-2	TRBV7-8	.	.	CASSYRTARNYGYTF	TGTGCCAGCAGCTACCGGACAGCCCGGAACTATGGCTACACCTTC
TRBJ2-1	TRBV5-6	.	.	CASSSTGDEQFF	TGTGCCAGCAGCTCAACTGGTGATGAGCAGTTCTTC
TRBJ2-7	TRBV13	.	.	CASSLGGGLTYEQYF	TGTGCCAGCAGCTTAGGCGGGGGTCTTACCTACGAGCAGTACTTC
TRBJ2-1	TRBV6-5	.	.	CASSHNPRAYNEQFF	TGTGCCAGCAGTCACAACCCCAGGGCCTACAATGAGCAGTTCTTC
TRBJ1-6	TRBV5-5	few	.	CASSPAETTNSPLHF	TGTGCCAGCAGCCCGGCAGAGACCACCAATTCACCCCTCCACTTT
TRBJ2-1	TRBV28	.	.	CASSLLNNEQFF	TGTGCCAGCAGTTTATTGAACAATGAGCAGTTCTTC
TRBJ2-5	TRBV30	.	TRBD2	CAWTRGGSQETQYF	TGTGCCTGGACGCGCGGGGGGTCACAAGAGACCCAGTACTTC